What follows is one T cell receptor (beta chain) and its context. Its antigen is undetermined. The sample originates from a study of T-cell reconstitution after alpha-beta-depleted transplantation in children. Overall study findings and caveats: After one year, T-cell counts and TCRbeta diversity mostly came from new T cells.

Researchers prepared the TCRbeta library using unique molecular identifiers, the study reports. TCRdb re-called the PCR reads with MiXCR, one entry per CDR3 protein. The sample yields about 250,000 distinct CDR3 sequences, roughly 25% seen once. The CDR3 consists of 15 residues. Germline CDR1 and CDR2: LGHNA and YNFKEQ. V was pared by 0 bases and J by 2 bases, with 10 bases between. The gene calls are TRBV4-2 and TRBJ2-5; D possibly matches TRBD1 or TRBD2 (6 bases each). The sequence was collected from a female patient aged 2-9 years who had a stem cell transplant for congenital amegakaryocytic thrombocytopenia, so the T cells may come from the graft donor. The source was PBMCs, mostly from graft donor cells, collected 360 days after TCRalphabeta/CD19-depleted stem cell transplant. This chain's CDR3 is CASSQDQGGQETQYF. In nucleotides, the CDR3 is TGTGCCAGCAGCCAAGACCAAGGGGGGCAAGAGACCCAGTACTTC.